The source of this T cell receptor (beta chain) is a study of blood T cells in healthy people across ages. Background on the study: Roughly one uniquely barcoded beta molecule per two T cells was captured.

The length of the CDR3 is 18 residues. The germline V gene encodes CDR1 LGHNA and CDR2 YSLEER. With 3 bases removed from V and 4 bases from J, the gap between germline ends came to 21 bases. A sample-barcoded 5' primer and a J-beta primer mix were used in a second PCR of roughly 6 to 11 cycles. MiXCR was run by TCRdb on the 5' RACE reads, yielding one entry per CDR3 protein. The repertoire holds hundreds of thousands of distinct CDR3 sequences, with under 30% as singletons. Separately, the same data were catalogued under a study of T cells of mothers and their children. That source notes: Each child gave about 3 million TCR beta CDR3 reads (each mother, over 10 million). Regardless of relatedness, pairs show thymic selection shaping TCR recombination output in a similar manner. Related mother-child pairs showed slightly, non-significantly higher overlap than unrelated pairs.

The clonotype was recovered from a boy aged 10-17 years in good health. Material for sequencing was blood. The V gene is TRBV4-3, the J gene TRBJ1-4; D possibly corresponds to TRBD1 (6 bases). The CDR3 DNA sequence: TGCGCCAGCAGCCATTACCTAATCCGGGACAAGGATAATGAAAAACTGTTTTTT. Translation: CASSHYLIRDKDNEKLFF.